This T cell receptor beta chain was sequenced during a study of blood T cell repertoires in COVID-19. Overall study context: Spain, Italy and the United States supplied samples that represented acute and convalescent COVID-19. T cells, B-cell-depleted T cells, or PBMCs supplied cDNA or gDNA.

Per the original methods: Estimates of nucleated cell counts were drawn from the amplification of reference gene primers. Assay used: immunoSEQ multiplex PCR; TCRdb lists only in-frame clones, some missing. The V and J calls and the clone size are those of that table, but D and trimming were determined from the DNA. The profile shows 150,000 to 170,000 clones, roughly 71% of them singletons. V was pared by 1 base and J by 8 bases, with 15 bases between. Per germline, CDR1 SGHTA and CDR2 FQGNSA. The CDR3 consists of 15 residues. The chain uses TRBV7-2 and TRBJ1-5; D is possibly TRBD1 (6 bases). The specimen sequenced was peripheral blood. The sequence came from a woman older than 75 with acute or convalescent COVID-19. In DNA form, the CDR3 reads TGTGCCAGCAGCTTAGAAGGGGGGGCCCGGGAGCCCCAGCATTTT. Translating it yields CASSLEGGAREPQHF.